The present T cell receptor beta chain was sequenced within a study of spatial heterogeneity in lung cancer. Findings of the study overall: The study found that expanded intratumoral alpha and beta TCR counts tracked tumor mutation counts.

Trimming stripped 1 base from V and 7 bases from J, with 11 bases between. The CDR3 has 14 residues. The germline CDR1 and CDR2 sequences are SGHTA and FQGNSA. Time point meaning: sample taken at primary tumor resection. Samples came from 60 to 75 TRACERx patients with untreated early-stage lung cancer. Every individual TCR cDNA molecule carried its own unique molecular identifier, which allowed correction of PCR and sequencing errors. Via MiXCR, TCRdb re-called the 5' RACE reads, giving one row per CDR3 protein. The data show over a thousand distinct CDR3 sequences, 32% seen once. Notes on this clonotype: As yet, its antigen is unknown. A library made for alpha chains picked up this beta chain off target, so its size means little.

The source of this sequence is a male donor with early-stage non-small cell lung cancer. The sequencing used lung tumor tissue, collected at surgery. The rearrangement joins TRBV7-2 to TRBJ1-5; no clear D. CDR3 protein: CASSLGTAWQPQHF. The DNA of the CDR3 is TGTGCCAGCAGCTTAGGGACCGCTTGGCAGCCCCAGCATTTT.